This T cell receptor beta chain was identified during a study of blood T cell repertoires in COVID-19. On the study more broadly: The United States, Italy and Spain provided the acute and convalescent COVID-19 samples. Sample material is recorded as cDNA or gDNA derived from T cells, B-cell-depleted T cells, or PBMCs.

Seattle patient enrollment occurred during active infection, with longitudinal follow-up thereafter. This CDR3 is built from 15 residues. V was clipped by 3 bases and J by 3 bases; unmatched bases: 5. Per the germline V gene, CDR1 is SGHAT and CDR2 is FQDESV (reference sequence). In the original analysis: Cell counts per sample came from amplifying reference gene primers. Only in-frame clones appear in the TCRdb table, and some are missing; sequencing was by immunoSEQ multiplex PCR. V, J and clone size are those of that table, while D and trimming were read from the DNA. This sample has approximately 170,000 clones, with about 92% found just once.

The sequenced material came from peripheral blood. The chain carries TRBV11-1 and TRBJ2-1; 7 bases are shared with TRBD1. This TCR was recovered from a woman aged 55-75 years with COVID-19, enrolled during active disease. The CDR3 sequence is CASSFLGQSYNEQFF. In DNA form, the CDR3 reads TGTGCCAGCAGCTTCCTGGGACAGAGCTACAATGAGCAGTTCTTC.